Sequencing of this T cell receptor (beta chain) was carried out in a study of blood T cell repertoires in COVID-19. Background on the study: Donors in the United States, Italy and Spain gave samples during acute or convalescent COVID-19.

This CDR3 region has 15 residues. V dropped 3 bases and J dropped 1 base, with 9 bases sitting between them. Germline V gene sequence: CDR1 MNHEY, CDR2 SMNVEV (reference sequence). This clone appeared a few times. In the authors' workflow: For nucleated cells, counts were estimated from reference gene primer amplification. Measured with immunoSEQ multiplex PCR; TCRdb has only the in-frame clones, and not every one. From that table come the V and J calls and clone size; the DNA was used to work out D and trimming. The profile covers some 49,000 clones, with 65% to 90% appearing a single time and roughly 10% taken by the ten largest.

The V and J genes are TRBV27 and TRBJ2-2; weak D call: TRBD1 (5 bases). The TCR sequence derives from a human donor in a cohort sampled during active COVID-19. Sequenced: peripheral blood. CDR3 sequence reads: CASSFWQGNTGELFF. Here the CDR3 DNA reads TGTGCCAGCAGTTTCTGGCAGGGGAACACCGGGGAGCTGTTTTTT.